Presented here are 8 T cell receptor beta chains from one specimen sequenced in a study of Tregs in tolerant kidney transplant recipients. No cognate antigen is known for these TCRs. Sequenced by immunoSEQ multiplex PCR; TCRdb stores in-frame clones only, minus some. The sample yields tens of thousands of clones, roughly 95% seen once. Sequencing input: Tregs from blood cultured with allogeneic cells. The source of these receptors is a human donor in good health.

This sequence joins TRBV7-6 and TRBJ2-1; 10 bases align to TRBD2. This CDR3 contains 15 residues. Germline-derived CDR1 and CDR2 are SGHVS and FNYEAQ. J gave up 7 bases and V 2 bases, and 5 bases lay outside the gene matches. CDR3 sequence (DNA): TGTGCCAGCAGCTTAATAGCGGGGGGCCGTAATGAGCAGTTCTTC. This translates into CASSLIAGGRNEQFF.

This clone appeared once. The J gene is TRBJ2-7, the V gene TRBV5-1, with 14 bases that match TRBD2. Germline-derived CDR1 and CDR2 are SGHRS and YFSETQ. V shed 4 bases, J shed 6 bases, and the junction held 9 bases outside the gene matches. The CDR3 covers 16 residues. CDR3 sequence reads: CASSALGLAGVIEQYF. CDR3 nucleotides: TGCGCCAGCAGCGCCTTGGGACTAGCGGGAGTAATCGAGCAGTACTTC. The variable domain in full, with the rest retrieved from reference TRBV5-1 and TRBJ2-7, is KAGVTQTPRYLIKTRGQQVTLSCSPISGHRSVSWYQQTPGQGLQFLFEYFSETQRNKGNFPGRFSGRQFSNSRSEMNVSTLELGDSALYLCASSALGLAGVIEQYFGPGTRLTVT.

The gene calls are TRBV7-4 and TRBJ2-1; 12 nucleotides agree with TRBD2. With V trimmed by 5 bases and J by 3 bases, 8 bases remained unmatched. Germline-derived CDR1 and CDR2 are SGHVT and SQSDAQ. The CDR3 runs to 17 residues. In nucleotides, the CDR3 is TGTGCCAGCAGCGGGACTAGCGGGTCTCCATTCTACAATGAGCAGTTCTTC. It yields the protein CASSGTSGSPFYNEQFF.

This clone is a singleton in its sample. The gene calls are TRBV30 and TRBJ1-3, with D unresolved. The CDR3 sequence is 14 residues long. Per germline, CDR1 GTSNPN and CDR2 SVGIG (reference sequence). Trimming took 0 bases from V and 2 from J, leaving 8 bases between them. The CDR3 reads CAWSVFSAGNTIYF. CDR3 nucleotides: TGTGCCTGGAGTGTATTTTCAGCTGGAAACACCATATATTTT.

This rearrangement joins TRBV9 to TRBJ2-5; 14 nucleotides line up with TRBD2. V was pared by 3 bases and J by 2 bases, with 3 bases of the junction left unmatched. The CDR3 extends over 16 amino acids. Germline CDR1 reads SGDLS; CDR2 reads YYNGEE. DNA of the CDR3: TGTGCCAGCAGCGCGGGACTAGCGGGAGCACAAGAGACCCAGTACTTC. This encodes CASSAGLAGAQETQYF.

The CDR3 DNA sequence: TGTGCCAGCAGGTACAGGGGGCGGAAAGAAGAGACCCAGTACTTC. Its protein is CASRYRGRKEETQYF. This sequence joins TRBV6-1 and TRBJ2-5, with 9 bases matching TRBD1. The CDR3 runs 15 residues. V gave up 6 bases and J gave up 3 bases; unmatched junction bases: 8. Per germline, CDR1 MNHNS and CDR2 SASEGT.

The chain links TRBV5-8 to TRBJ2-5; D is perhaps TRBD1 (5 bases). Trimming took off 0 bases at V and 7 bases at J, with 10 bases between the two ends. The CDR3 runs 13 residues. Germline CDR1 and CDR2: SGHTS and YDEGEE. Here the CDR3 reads CASSLEGMATQYF. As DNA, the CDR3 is TGTGCCAGCAGCTTGGAGGGGATGGCGACCCAGTACTTC. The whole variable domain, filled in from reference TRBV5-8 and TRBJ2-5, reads EAGVTQSPTHLIKTRGQQATLRCSPISGHTSVYWYQQALGLGLQFLLWYDEGEERNRGNFPPRFSGRQFPNYSSELNVNALELEDSALYLCASSLEGMATQYFGPGTRLLVL.

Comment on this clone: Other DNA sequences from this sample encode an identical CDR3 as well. The CDR3 DNA reads TGCAGCGTGGGGACAGGGAATCAGCCCCAGCATTTT. Residues: CSVGTGNQPQHF. The chain joins TRBV29-1 to TRBJ1-5; 9 bases fit TRBD1. CDR1 SQVTM and CDR2 ANQGSEA come from the germline V gene. CDR3 length: 12 residues. The ends lost 6 bases at V and 4 bases at J; junction bases unmatched: 1.